One and the same sample provided the 17 T cell receptor beta chains below, sequenced in a study of T cells after yellow fever vaccination. One entry per CDR3 protein, called by TCRdb with MiXCR from the 5' RACE reads. The sample shows 250,000 to 400,000 distinct CDR3 sequences, 3.5% to 4.5% of them seen only once. The specimen comprised PBMCs, sampled 15 days after the yellow fever booster vaccination. Every receptor here comes from a man aged 18 to 30 who received the YFV17D yellow fever vaccine.

This clonotype was recorded many times. CDR3 in amino acids: CASSLGGTTTNEKLFF. The CDR3 nucleotides read TGCGCCAGCAGCTTGGGAGGGACCACAACTAATGAAAAACTGTTTTTT. V usage is TRBV5-1 and J usage is TRBJ1-4, with D perhaps TRBD1 (5 bases). The CDR3 spans 16 residues. Trimming took off 0 bases at V and 0 bases at J, with 9 bases between the two ends. Germline V gene sequence: CDR1 SGHRS, CDR2 YFSETQ. Variable domain in full (rest from reference TRBV5-1 and TRBJ1-4): KAGVTQTPRYLIKTRGQQVTLSCSPISGHRSVSWYQQTPGQGLQFLFEYFSETQRNKGNFPGRFSGRQFSNSRSEMNVSTLELGDSALYLCASSLGGTTTNEKLFFGSGTQLSVL.

The J gene is TRBJ2-7, the V gene TRBV6-5, with D uncertain. Trimming cost V 5 bases and J 6 bases, with 14 bases left between them. In germline, CDR1 is MNHEY, CDR2 SVGAGI. The CDR3 totals 13 residues. CDR3 region: CASSPRIEAEQYV. The CDR3 region has the DNA TGTGCCAGCAGTCCGCGGATTGAAGCCGAGCAGTACGTC.

In this sample, this clonotype turned up a few times. The chain employs TRBV4-3 and TRBJ1-5, with D unclear. Germline-derived CDR1 and CDR2 are LGHNA and YSLEER. The CDR3 is 17 residues long. V dropped 2 bases and J dropped 0 bases, with 14 bases sitting between them. This CDR3 is CASSQYHGGYSNQPQHF. CDR3 coding DNA: TGCGCCAGCAGCCAATATCATGGAGGATATAGCAATCAGCCCCAGCATTTT.

In this sample, this clonotype turned up many times. The rearrangement uses TRBV28 and TRBJ2-3, with D maybe TRBD1 (5 bases). The CDR3 runs 14 residues. From germline, CDR1 is MDHEN and CDR2 SYDVKM. Trimming shortened V by 6 bases and J by 0 bases, and 10 bases separated the two germline ends. CDR3 in amino acids: CASRNRFSTDTQYF. The CDR3, as DNA: TGTGCCAGCAGAAACAGGTTCAGCACAGATACGCAGTATTTT.

CDR3 nucleotide sequence: TGTGCCAGCAGTTCGGGCAGGGCGACCCGTGAAGCTTTCTTT. Its protein is CASSSGRATREAFF. The chain employs TRBV12-3 or TRBV12-4 and TRBJ1-1; D may be TRBD1 (5 bases). Trimming left V 4 bases short and J 7 bases short, with 16 bases between. The CDR3 length is 14 residues.

This clonotype came up many times. The genes are TRBV6-5 and TRBJ1-4; 8 positions agree with TRBD1. The length of the CDR3 is 14 residues. Germline V gene lookup returns CDR1 MNHEY and CDR2 SVGAGI. Unmatched junction bases numbered 2, after V lost 0 bases and J lost 8 bases. As DNA, the CDR3 is TGTGCCAGCAGTTACTCCCAGGGGGCGGAAAAACTGTTTTTT. This gives the protein CASSYSQGAEKLFF.

This clonotype was counted at least ten times. V gene TRBV4-3 combines with J gene TRBJ1-1; D is ambiguous. This CDR3 has 18 amino acids. V was shortened by 4 bases and J by 0 bases, with 21 bases between the two germline ends. Germline-derived CDR1 and CDR2 are LGHNA and YSLEER. The CDR3 DNA sequence: TGCGCCAGCAGCCCGCCAACTGATTGTCTGAGATTGAACACTGAAGCTTTCTTT. Translated, it gives CASSPPTDCLRLNTEAFF.

This clonotype was seen at least ten times. The rearrangement uses TRBV11-2 and TRBJ2-5, with TRBD2 matching over 10 bases. V dropped 4 bases and J dropped 4; count of bases not matched to a gene: 9. This CDR3 region has 16 residues. Per the germline V gene, CDR1 is SGHAT and CDR2 is FQNNGV. CDR3: CASSSLSGGAGETQYF. The DNA of the CDR3 is TGTGCCAGCAGCTCCCTCAGCGGGGGGGCGGGAGAGACCCAGTACTTC.

This clonotype was observed a few times. The V call is TRBV12-3 or TRBV12-4, the J call TRBJ1-1, with TRBD1 matching 10 bases. The CDR3 covers 13 residues. Trimming at V came to 7 bases and at J to 11 bases, leaving 10 bases not matched to a gene. The CDR3 protein is CASTKTGGERAFF. The CDR3 DNA reads TGTGCCAGCACCAAGACAGGGGGCGAACGGGCTTTCTTT.

The chain recombines TRBV7-9 with TRBJ2-3; 11 nucleotides match TRBD2. This CDR3 comprises 17 residues. With 5 bases clipped from V and 5 bases from J, the junction kept 12 bases outside the gene matches. CDR1 SEHNR and CDR2 FQNEAQ come from the germline V gene (reference sequence). CDR3 sequence: CASSPRLAGGTRDTQYF. CDR3 sequence (DNA): TGTGCCAGCAGCCCTCGGCTAGCGGGGGGCACCAGAGATACGCAGTATTTT. Variable domain in full (rest from reference TRBV7-9 and TRBJ2-3): DTGVSQNPRHKITKRGQNVTFRCDPISEHNRLYWYRQTLGQGPEFLTYFQNEAQLEKSRLLSDRFSAERPKGSFSTLEIQRTEQGDSAMYLCASSPRLAGGTRDTQYFGPGTRLTVL.

Only a few counts were recorded for this clonotype. The chain combines TRBV5-1 with TRBJ1-1, with D unclear. V was shortened by 0 bases and J by 1 base, with 13 bases between the two germline ends. The CDR3 is 16 amino acids. The germline V gene encodes CDR1 SGHRS and CDR2 YFSETQ. The CDR3 spells CASSLGQWRANTEAFF. DNA for the CDR3: TGCGCCAGCAGCTTGGGGCAGTGGCGGGCGAACACTGAAGCTTTCTTT. The variable domain in full, completed from reference TRBV5-1 and TRBJ1-1, reads KAGVTQTPRYLIKTRGQQVTLSCSPISGHRSVSWYQQTPGQGLQFLFEYFSETQRNKGNFPGRFSGRQFSNSRSEMNVSTLELGDSALYLCASSLGQWRANTEAFFGQGTRLTVV.

This clonotype was found many times. CDR3 in amino acids: CASSGQGEGEQFF. In DNA, the CDR3 is TGTGCCAGCAGCGGGCAGGGCGAGGGTGAGCAGTTCTTC. The chain uses TRBV9 and TRBJ2-1; either TRBD1 or TRBD2 may fit D (5 bases each). V was pared by 3 bases and J by 9 bases, with 13 bases between. The germline V gene has CDR1 SGDLS and CDR2 YYNGEE. This CDR3 comprises 13 residues.

The chain uses TRBV6-5 and TRBJ2-1; D could derive from TRBD1 or TRBD2 (6 bases each). V was pared by 2 bases and J by 9 bases, with 14 bases between. CDR1 is MNHEY and CDR2 is SVGAGI in the germline V gene. The CDR3 totals 14 residues. CDR3 amino acids: CASSYGGEGGEQFF. The CDR3 DNA sequence: TGTGCCAGCAGTTACGGTGGCGAGGGGGGTGAGCAGTTCTTC.

J is TRBJ2-7 and V is TRBV2; D is tentatively TRBD1 or TRBD2 (5 bases each). This CDR3 spans 14 amino acids. The germline V gene encodes CDR1 SNHLY and CDR2 FYNNEI. V was cut by 3 bases and J by 6 bases, with 15 bases left in between. The CDR3 protein is CASSDWNRDGEQYV. The CDR3, as DNA: TGTGCCAGCAGTGATTGGAATAGGGACGGCGAGCAGTACGTC.

In this sample, this clonotype turned up a few times. The chain uses TRBV13 and TRBJ2-3, with TRBD2 identical over 10 bases. There are 17 residues in the CDR3. With 0 bases clipped from V and 4 bases from J, the junction kept 7 bases outside the gene matches. CDR1 and CDR2 (germline): PRHDT, FYEKMQ (reference sequence). The DNA of the CDR3 is TGTGCCAGCAGCTTAGGCCTCGGACTAGCGGCGTCAGATACGCAGTATTTT. Residues: CASSLGLGLAASDTQYF.

This clonotype was seen a handful of times. This rearrangement joins TRBV6-6 to TRBJ2-3; D remains unclear. Germline lookup yields CDR1 MNHNY and CDR2 SVGAGI (reference sequence). The CDR3 is 14 residues long. The V gene lost 2 bases and the J gene lost 0 bases, with 6 bases spanning the gap. CDR3 DNA: TGTGCCAGCAGTTACACCATCAGCACAGATACGCAGTATTTT. It yields the protein CASSYTISTDTQYF.

The V gene is TRBV7-2, the J gene TRBJ2-5; perhaps TRBD2 as D (7 bases). The CDR3 length is 14 residues. V lost 4 bases and J lost 5, with 14 bases in between. CDR1 and CDR2 (germline): SGHTA, FQGNSA. The CDR3 sequence is CASSSFRGGETQYF. CDR3 bases: TGTGCCAGCAGCTCGTTCAGGGGAGGGGAGACCCAGTACTTC.